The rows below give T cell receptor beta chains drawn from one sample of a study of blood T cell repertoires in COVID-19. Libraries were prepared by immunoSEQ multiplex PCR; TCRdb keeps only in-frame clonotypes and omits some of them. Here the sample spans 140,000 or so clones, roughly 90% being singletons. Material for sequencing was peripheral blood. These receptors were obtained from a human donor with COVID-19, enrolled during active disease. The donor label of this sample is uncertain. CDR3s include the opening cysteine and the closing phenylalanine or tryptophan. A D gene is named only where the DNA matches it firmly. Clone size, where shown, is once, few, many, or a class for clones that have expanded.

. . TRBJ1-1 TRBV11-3 CASSRGGNTEAFF TGTGCCAGCAGCCGAGGGGGGAACACTGAAGCTTTCTTT
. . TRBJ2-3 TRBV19 CASSSPREGTDTQYF TGTGCCAGTAGCAGCCCTAGGGAGGGCACAGATACGCAGTATTTT
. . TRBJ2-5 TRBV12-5 CASGLLGQGLETQYF TGTGCTAGTGGTTTGCTGGGGCAGGGGTTAGAGACCCAGTACTTC
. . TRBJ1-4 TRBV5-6 CASSLRDGGSEKLFF TGTGCCAGCAGCTTGCGAGATGGTGGTAGTGAAAAACTGTTTTTT
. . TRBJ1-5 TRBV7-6 CASSLGGVSNQPQHF TGTGCCAGCAGCTTAGGAGGAGTAAGCAATCAGCCCCAGCATTTT
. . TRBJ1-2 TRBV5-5 CASSYGQRTGGYTF TGTGCCAGCAGCTATGGACAGCGCACGGGGGGCTACACCTTC
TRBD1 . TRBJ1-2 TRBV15 CATSRDWTGGYGYTF TGTGCCACCAGCAGAGATTGGACAGGGGGCTATGGCTACACCTTC
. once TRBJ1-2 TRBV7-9 CASTILAGGHYGYTF TGTGCCAGCACCATCTTGGCCGGGGGGCACTATGGCTACACCTTC
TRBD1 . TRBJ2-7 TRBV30 CAWSRGQGGGQYF TGTGCCTGGAGTAGGGGACAGGGGGGTGGGCAGTACTTC
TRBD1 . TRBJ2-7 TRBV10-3 CAIGGGDRVSYEQYF TGTGCCATCGGGGGTGGGGACAGGGTCTCCTACGAGCAGTACTTC
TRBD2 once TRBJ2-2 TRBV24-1 CATQAGANTGELFF TGTGCCACACAAGCGGGGGCAAACACCGGGGAGCTGTTTTTT
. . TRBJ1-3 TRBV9 CASSGGHSSGNTIYF TGTGCCAGCAGCGGGGGACATAGCTCTGGAAACACCATATATTTT
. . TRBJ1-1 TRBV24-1 CATSRDINTEAFF TGTGCCACCAGTCGGGATATTAACACTGAAGCTTTCTTT
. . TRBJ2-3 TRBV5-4 CASSLGLASDTQYF TGTGCCAGCAGCTTGGGGCTAGCCTCAGATACGCAGTATTTT